One sample yielded the 29 T cell receptor beta chains listed below, sequenced in a study of control samples from healthy donors and cancer patients. The data were produced by immunoSEQ multiplex PCR, yet TCRdb's version contains in-frame clones alone and is incomplete. The table includes fewer than 200,000 clones, 80% to 90% detected once. The sample comprised blood. Receptors were obtained from a man aged 25 to 40 in good health.

DNA for the CDR3: TGTGCCTGGAGTAGGGGATTTGGGGAGCAGTTCTTC. Translation: CAWSRGFGEQFF. This chain joins TRBV30 and TRBJ2-1, with a possible D match to TRBD1 (5 bases). The CDR3 contains 12 residues. Germline V gene lookup returns CDR1 GTSNPN and CDR2 SVGIG (reference sequence). The V end lost 2 bases, the J end lost 10 bases, and 12 bases lay between the germline ends.

CDR3 in amino acids: CASSLLNSRRTEAFF. The CDR3 region has the DNA TGTGCCAGCAGCTTACTCAACAGTAGAAGAACTGAAGCTTTCTTT. The J gene is TRBJ1-1, the V gene TRBV7-8; no clear D gene. Trimming took 2 bases from V and 5 from J, leaving 15 bases between them. The germline V gene encodes CDR1 SGHVS and CDR2 FQNEAQ. The CDR3 consists of 15 residues.

Here the CDR3 DNA reads TGTGCCAGCAGCGGGTCGACAGGGGCATTAGGGGAAAAACTGTTTTTT. Its protein is CASSGSTGALGEKLFF. The genes are TRBV4-2 and TRBJ1-4; 8 nucleotides line up with TRBD1. Germline CDR1 is LGHNA and CDR2 is YNFKEQ. The CDR3 sequence is 16 residues long. After removal of 5 bases from V and 8 bases from J, the junction contained 13 bases not matched to a gene.

The V call is TRBV6-5, the J call TRBJ2-2; 7 bases line up with TRBD2. Germline loops: CDR1 MNHEY, CDR2 SVGAGI. V shed 5 bases and J 13 bases; nucleotides not matched to a gene: 7. The CDR3 sequence is 12 residues long. The CDR3 is CASSPREEWLFF. CDR3 bases: TGTGCCAGCAGTCCCCGGGAGGAGTGGCTGTTTTTT.

With regard to this clone: Other nucleotide sequences in the sample specify the same CDR3. The chain couples TRBV18 to TRBJ2-5; possible D gene TRBD1, 6 bases. Trimming took off 2 bases at V and 2 bases at J, with 6 bases between the two ends. The germline V gene encodes CDR1 KGHSH and CDR2 LQKENI. The CDR3 runs to 13 residues. CDR3 region: CASSPGQQETQYF. DNA for the CDR3: TGTGCCAGCTCACCAGGACAGCAAGAGACCCAGTACTTC.

The V call is TRBV28, the J call TRBJ2-4; 8 nucleotides match TRBD1. CDR3 length equals 13 residues. V dropped 8 bases and J dropped 4; count of bases not matched to a gene: 4. Germline V gene data show CDR1 as MDHEN and CDR2 as SYDVKM. The CDR3: CASLDRAKNIQYF. The CDR3 DNA reads TGTGCCAGCTTGGACAGGGCGAAAAACATTCAGTACTTC.

CDR3: CATSRDRGTEAFF. Written as DNA, the CDR3 is TGTGCCACCAGCAGGGACAGGGGAACTGAAGCTTTCTTT. The rearrangement links TRBV15 to TRBJ1-1, with 9 nucleotides matching TRBD1. The CDR3 loop spans 13 amino acids. Germline V lookup: CDR1 LNHNV, CDR2 YYDKDF (reference sequence). With 3 bases clipped from V and 5 bases from J, the junction kept 1 base outside the gene matches.

V usage is TRBV2 and J usage is TRBJ1-4; 9 bases agree with TRBD1. CDR3 length equals 15 residues. Germline V gene data show CDR1 as SNHLY and CDR2 as FYNNEI. The ends lost 5 bases at V and 8 bases at J; junction bases unmatched: 9. The CDR3: CASSTGGAGAEKLFF. CDR3 in DNA: TGTGCCAGCAGTACAGGGGGCGCCGGGGCCGAAAAACTGTTTTTT. The complete variable domain, with remaining parts taken from reference TRBV2 and TRBJ1-4, reads EPEVTQTPSHQVTQMGQEVILRCVPISNHLYFYWYRQILGQKVEFLVSFYNNEISEKSEIFDDQFSVERPDGSNFTLKIRSTKLEDSAMYFCASSTGGAGAEKLFFGSGTQLSVL.

The V and J genes are TRBV29-1 and TRBJ2-1; no clear D gene. The CDR3 totals 11 residues. Germline loops: CDR1 SQVTM, CDR2 ANQGSEA. V shed 4 bases and J shed 4 bases, with 5 bases lying between them. The CDR3 coding sequence is TGCAGCGTTGGGGATTACAATGAGCAGTTCTTC. Its translation: CSVGDYNEQFF.

The rearrangement uses TRBV6-5 and TRBJ1-3; D is uncertain. Germline V gene lookup returns CDR1 MNHEY and CDR2 SVGAGI. The germline V and J ends were trimmed by 8 bases and 7 bases, with 21 bases remaining between them. CDR3 length equals 15 residues. The CDR3, as DNA: TGTGCCAGCTTGGCCGACCGCGGGATGTATAACACCATATATTTT. It is translated as CASLADRGMYNTIYF.

The rearrangement uses TRBV7-9 and TRBJ1-1; the D is unclear. The germline V gene encodes CDR1 SEHNR and CDR2 FQNEAQ (reference sequence). The CDR3 extends over 14 amino acids. Trimming shortened V by 1 base and J by 3 bases, and 9 bases separated the two germline ends. The CDR3 DNA reads as TGTGCCAGCAGCTTAGGCGGACGGGACACTGAAGCTTTCTTT. It yields the protein CASSLGGRDTEAFF.

This sequence joins TRBV5-6 and TRBJ1-4; D is possibly TRBD1 (5 bases). V gave up 4 bases and J gave up 0 bases, with 19 bases separating them. Germline values: CDR1 SGHDT, CDR2 YYEEEE. The length of the CDR3 is 18 residues. CDR3 in amino acids: CASSPGPGTFATNEKLFF. The CDR3 nucleotides read TGTGCCAGCAGCCCGGGCCCAGGGACCTTCGCAACTAATGAAAAACTGTTTTTT.

The V and J genes are TRBV4-1 and TRBJ2-1; no definite D call. The V and J ends lost 1 base and 0 bases respectively, with 10 bases between them. The CDR3 covers 16 residues. Germline lookup yields CDR1 MGHRA and CDR2 YSYEKL. The CDR3 reads CASSQGQKSSYNEQFF. DNA for the CDR3: TGCGCCAGCAGCCAAGGGCAGAAGAGCTCCTACAATGAGCAGTTCTTC.

Only a few counts were recorded for this clone. This rearrangement joins TRBV3-1 (or the pseudogene TRBV3-2) to TRBJ1-1; no clear D gene. The V end lost 4 bases, the J end lost 5 bases, and 8 bases lay between the germline ends. CDR3 length equals 12 residues. Germline assignment: CDR1 LGHDT and CDR2 YNNKEL (reference sequence). This chain's CDR3 is CASSLEGTEAFF. CDR3 nucleotide sequence: TGTGCCAGCAGCCTCGAGGGTACTGAAGCTTTCTTT.

V and J are TRBV3-1 (or the pseudogene TRBV3-2) and TRBJ1-1; TRBD1 matches 7 bases. Germline lookup yields CDR1 LGHDT and CDR2 YNNKEL (reference sequence). The CDR3 has 17 amino acids. Trimming at V came to 4 bases and at J to 4 bases, leaving 15 bases not matched to a gene. CDR3 protein: CASSPRGRGVTSTEAFF. The CDR3 nucleotides are TGTGCCAGCAGCCCAAGGGGGCGCGGGGTGACGAGCACTGAAGCTTTCTTT.

J is TRBJ1-2 and V is TRBV6-5; possible D gene TRBD1, 5 bases. Germline V CDR1 and CDR2: MNHEY, SVGAGI. V lost 8 bases and J 8 bases, leaving 12 bases between the germline ends. The CDR3 is 11 amino acids. CDR3: CASQRGIGYTF. The CDR3 coding sequence is TGTGCCAGCCAGAGGGGCATCGGCTACACCTTC.

The chain recombines TRBV19 with TRBJ1-6, with D possibly TRBD1 on 5 matching bases. CDR1 LNHDA and CDR2 SQIVND come from the germline V gene (reference sequence). V lost 5 bases, J lost 7 bases, and 9 bases lay in between. The CDR3 is 13 residues long. CDR3: CASSVGGNSPLHF. The CDR3 nucleotides read TGTGCCAGTAGTGTGGGGGGGAATTCACCCCTCCACTTT.

The genes are TRBV9 and TRBJ2-1; 11 bases are shared with TRBD2. V gave up 0 bases and J gave up 6 bases; unmatched junction bases: 11. This CDR3 contains 18 residues. CDR1 is SGDLS and CDR2 is YYNGEE in the germline V gene. The CDR3 sequence: CASSVGTSGWGLTNEQFF. In nucleotides, the CDR3 is TGTGCCAGCAGCGTAGGGACTAGCGGGTGGGGTTTAACCAATGAGCAGTTCTTC.

The genes are TRBV27 and TRBJ2-4; D possibly corresponds to TRBD1 (6 bases). This CDR3 region has 15 residues. Trimming removed 4 bases at V and 0 bases at J, with 10 bases between. The germline V gene has CDR1 MNHEY and CDR2 SMNVEV (reference sequence). The CDR3 DNA is TGTGCCAGCAGTTGGGACACTCTAGCCAAAAACATTCAGTACTTC. It codes for CASSWDTLAKNIQYF.

This clone was counted only a few times. The rearrangement links TRBV5-4 to TRBJ2-1; 7 bases map to TRBD1. Trimming cost V 4 bases and J 10 bases; bases outside gene matches: 5. The CDR3 has 12 amino acids. In germline, CDR1 is SGHNT, CDR2 YYREEE (reference sequence). CDR3 loop: CASSLLGGEQFF. The DNA for the CDR3 is TGTGCCAGCAGCCTCCTAGGGGGCGAGCAGTTCTTC.

This rearrangement joins TRBV6-2 or TRBV6-3 to TRBJ1-6; 10 bases are a match to TRBD1. Germline V CDR1 and CDR2: MNHEY, SVGEGT. The V and J ends lost 6 bases and 7 bases, in that order; junction bases with no gene match: 6. The CDR3 has 15 residues. In nucleotides, the CDR3 is TGTGCCAGCAGCCCACTGGACAGGGGGAATTCACCCCTCCACTTT. Translating it yields CASSPLDRGNSPLHF.

V and J are TRBV18 and TRBJ2-5; D tentatively fits TRBD1 or TRBD2 (5 bases each). This CDR3 spans 13 amino acids. The V end lost 6 bases, the J end lost 2 bases, and 10 bases lay between the germline ends. Germline CDR1 is KGHSH and CDR2 is LQKENI. CDR3 amino acids: CASSKGRQETQYF. The CDR3 DNA follows: TGTGCCAGCTCGAAGGGACGTCAAGAGACCCAGTACTTC.

The chain links TRBV7-9 to TRBJ2-7; 12 nucleotides align to TRBD2. The end of the DNA fits TRBJ2-1 better, so the J call may be wrong. This CDR3 has 17 amino acids. CDR1 is SEHNR, CDR2 FQNEAQ, per germline (reference sequence). CDR3 DNA sequence: TGTGCCAGCAGCCTGTACTCGACTAGCGGGAGTGAATATGAGCAGTTCTTC. It codes for CASSLYSTSGSEYEQFF.

The chain carries TRBV3-1 (or the pseudogene TRBV3-2) and TRBJ1-2; D is unclear. Trimming removed 1 base from V and 0 bases from J, with 9 bases in between. The CDR3 is 15 residues long. Germline-derived CDR1 and CDR2 are LGHDT and YNNKEL (reference sequence). The CDR3 is CASSQVRGANYGYTF. The CDR3 DNA follows: TGTGCCAGCAGCCAAGTCCGAGGAGCTAACTATGGCTACACCTTC.

The genes are TRBV4-3 and TRBJ2-1; the D is unclear. The ends were cut back, 0 bases at V and 7 bases at J, with 16 bases in the middle. From germline, CDR1 is LGHNA and CDR2 YSLEER. There are 16 residues in the CDR3. The CDR3 loop is CASSQDRTIQANEQFF. Written as DNA, the CDR3 is TGCGCCAGCAGCCAAGATCGCACCATTCAGGCTAATGAGCAGTTCTTC.

The rearrangement uses TRBV4-3 and TRBJ2-2, with 7 bases aligning to TRBD1. Trimming removed 2 bases from V and 1 base from J; junction bases left unmatched: 1. In germline, CDR1 is LGHNA, CDR2 YSLEER. CDR3 length: 15 residues. This chain's CDR3 is CASSQWTGNTGELFF. CDR3 DNA sequence: TGCGCCAGCAGCCAATGGACAGGGAACACCGGGGAGCTGTTTTTT.

CDR3 region: CASSYSVATQETQYF. CDR3 DNA: TGTGCCAGCAGTTACTCGGTGGCTACCCAAGAGACCCAGTACTTC. The chain couples TRBV6-6 to TRBJ2-5, with D hard to call. V shed 0 bases and J shed 1 base, with 9 bases lying between them. The CDR3 spans 15 residues. The germline V gene has CDR1 MNHNY and CDR2 SVGAGI (reference sequence).

The chain joins TRBV4-2 to TRBJ1-5, with 7 bases identical to TRBD1. J was trimmed by 4 bases and V by 1 base; bases with no gene match: 7. This CDR3 contains 16 residues. CDR1 is LGHNA, CDR2 YNFKEQ, per germline. The CDR3 is CASSQGQGGSNQPQHF. The CDR3 DNA follows: TGTGCCAGCAGCCAAGGACAGGGCGGTTCAAATCAGCCCCAGCATTTT.

This clone was picked up a small number of times. This chain uses TRBV11-2 with TRBJ1-5; 8 bases line up with TRBD1. Germline values: CDR1 SGHAT, CDR2 FQNNGV. The CDR3 covers 15 residues. Trimming removed 5 bases from V and 0 bases from J; junction bases left unmatched: 3. CDR3: CASSRTGHSNQPQHF. As DNA, the CDR3 is TGTGCCAGCAGCCGGACAGGGCATAGCAATCAGCCCCAGCATTTT.